This T cell receptor (beta chain) was identified during a study of blood T cell repertoires in COVID-19. Per the germline V gene, CDR1 is SGHVS and CDR2 is FQNEAQ. The CDR3 is 13 amino acids. Deletions cut 1 base from V and 4 bases from J, with 5 bases between. Clones were sequenced by immunoSEQ multiplex PCR, and TCRdb holds only the in-frame ones, with some missing. The sample contains 150,000 to 170,000 clones, approximately 73% of which appear only once. The receptor was isolated from a woman older than 75 with acute or convalescent COVID-19. The sequencing input was peripheral blood. The V gene is TRBV7-8, the J gene TRBJ1-5; unclear D gene. This CDR3 is CASSLVRNQPQHF. For the CDR3, the DNA is TGTGCCAGCAGCTTAGTCAGAAATCAGCCCCAGCATTTT.